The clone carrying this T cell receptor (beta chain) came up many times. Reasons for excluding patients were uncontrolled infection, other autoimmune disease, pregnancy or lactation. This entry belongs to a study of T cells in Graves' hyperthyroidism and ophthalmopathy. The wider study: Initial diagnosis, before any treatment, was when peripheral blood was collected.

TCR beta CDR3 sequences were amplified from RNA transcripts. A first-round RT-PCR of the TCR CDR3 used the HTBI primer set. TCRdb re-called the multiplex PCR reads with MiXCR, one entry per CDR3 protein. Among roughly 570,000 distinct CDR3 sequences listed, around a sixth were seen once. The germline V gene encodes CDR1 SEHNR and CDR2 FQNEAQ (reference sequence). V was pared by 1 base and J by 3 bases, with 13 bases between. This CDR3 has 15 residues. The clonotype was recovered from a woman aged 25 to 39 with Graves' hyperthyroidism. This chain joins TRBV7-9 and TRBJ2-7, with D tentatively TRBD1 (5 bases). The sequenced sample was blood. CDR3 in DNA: TGTGCCAGCAGCTTAGGGCCAGGGTTGGGCTACGAGCAGTACTTC. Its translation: CASSLGPGLGYEQYF. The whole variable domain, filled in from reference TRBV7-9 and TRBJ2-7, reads DTGVSQNPRHKITKRGQNVTFRCDPISEHNRLYWYRQTLGQGPEFLTYFQNEAQLEKSRLLSDRFSAERPKGSFSTLEIQRTEQGDSAMYLCASSLGPGLGYEQYFGPGTRLTVT.